The 15 T cell receptor beta chains in this list originate from one sample, sequenced in a study of cytomegalovirus exposure and HLA in healthy donors. The assay was immunoSEQ multiplex PCR, and TCRdb's table has in-frame clones only and misses some. In the table there are 60,000 to 90,000 clones, approximately 80% of which are singletons. The sample was PBMCs. The receptors originated from a man aged 25-45 years in good health and CMV-seronegative.

The genes are TRBV7-2 and TRBJ1-1, with D possibly being TRBD1 (6 bases). This CDR3 spans 15 amino acids. Germline V CDR1 and CDR2: SGHTA, FQGNSA. V lost 5 bases to trimming and J lost 4 bases, with 17 bases between them. CDR3 amino acids: CASSPRIGRGTEAFF. In DNA form, the CDR3 reads TGTGCCAGCAGCCCGCGGATAGGCAGGGGCACTGAAGCTTTCTTT.

This clone appeared a few times. The chain's CDR3 is CASSIGTEAFF. The CDR3 DNA sequence: TGTGCCAGTAGTATCGGCACTGAAGCTTTCTTT. The chain uses TRBV19 and TRBJ1-1; D remains ambiguous. Deletions cut 3 bases from V and 4 bases from J, with 3 bases between. The length of the CDR3 is 11 residues. Looked up from germline, CDR1 is LNHDA and CDR2 is SQIVND (reference sequence).

This clone has just one count. V usage is TRBV28 and J usage is TRBJ1-1; 7 bases agree with TRBD1. Germline CDR1 and CDR2: MDHEN and SYDVKM. The CDR3 is 13 amino acids. Germline trimming cut 5 bases from V and 5 bases from J; bases unmatched to any gene: 5. CDR3 DNA: TGTGCCAGCAGTGACAGGGCCACTACTGAAGCTTTCTTT. As protein: CASSDRATTEAFF.

The CDR3 nucleotides read TGTGCCTGGAACCCGGGTGTATCTGAAGCTTTCTTT. It codes for CAWNPGVSEAFF. The chain joins TRBV30 to TRBJ1-1; the D is unclear. The length of the CDR3 is 12 residues. V dropped 4 bases and J dropped 6 bases, with 12 bases sitting between them. Germline V gene sequence: CDR1 GTSNPN, CDR2 SVGIG (reference sequence).

The CDR3 protein is CAIALAGNNEQFF. The CDR3 nucleotides are TGTGCCATCGCCCTAGCGGGGAACAATGAGCAGTTCTTC. V usage is TRBV10-3 and J usage is TRBJ2-1, with 9 bases aligning to TRBD2. This CDR3 region has 13 residues. V trimming: 8 bases; J trimming: 5 bases; junction bases outside the gene matches: 4. In germline, CDR1 is ENHRY, CDR2 SYGVKD.

This clone was counted once. The chain links TRBV5-1 to TRBJ2-1; 7 bases are shared with TRBD1. The CDR3 has 13 residues. The germline V gene encodes CDR1 SGHRS and CDR2 YFSETQ. J was trimmed by 7 bases and V by 0 bases; bases with no gene match: 1. In DNA, the CDR3 is TGCGCCAGCAGCTTGGGACAGGGAAATGAGCAGTTCTTC. This sequence encodes CASSLGQGNEQFF.

The rearrangement uses TRBV4-1 and TRBJ1-5, with unresolved D. This CDR3 is 18 amino acids long. The V and J ends lost 0 bases and 5 bases respectively, with 20 bases between them. CDR1 and CDR2 (germline): MGHRA, YSYEKL. In DNA form, the CDR3 reads TGCGCCAGCAGCCAAGATCAAGGCCCGCGAGGAGGTTATCAGCCCCAGCATTTT. Protein product: CASSQDQGPRGGYQPQHF.

This chain connects TRBV6-4 to TRBJ2-6; tentative D call: TRBD2 (5 bases). V was shortened by 2 bases and J by 1 base, with 9 bases between the two germline ends. CDR3 length: 16 amino acids. Per germline, CDR1 MRHNA and CDR2 SNTAGT. As DNA, the CDR3 is TGTGCCAGCAGTGACGATCCGGGATCTGGGGCCAACGTCCTGACTTTC. Its protein is CASSDDPGSGANVLTF.

This clone has only one observation. This chain links TRBV29-1 with TRBJ1-2; TRBD1 aligns across 7 bases. The CDR3 length is 14 residues. CDR1 is SQVTM, CDR2 ANQGSEA, per germline. The junction had 11 bases not matched to a gene; V was cut back by 6 bases and J by 4 bases. The CDR3 region is CSVQRDSDIYGYTF. Here the CDR3 DNA reads TGCAGCGTCCAACGGGACAGCGATATCTATGGCTACACCTTC.

This chain connects TRBV5-1 to TRBJ1-2; D ambiguous. V lost 0 bases to trimming and J lost 2 bases, with 8 bases between them. The length of the CDR3 is 14 residues. CDR1 is SGHRS, CDR2 YFSETQ, per germline. The CDR3 loop is CASSLVDGNYGYTF. The CDR3 region has the DNA TGCGCCAGCAGCTTGGTTGACGGGAACTATGGCTACACCTTC.

This clone occurred a few times. The genes are TRBV11-2 and TRBJ1-5; TRBD1 matches 7 bases. Germline loops: CDR1 SGHAT, CDR2 FQNNGV. J gave up 9 bases and V 0 bases, and 5 bases lay outside the gene matches. The CDR3 consists of 14 residues. In nucleotides, the CDR3 is TGTGCCAGCAGCTTAGACAGGGGGTATCGGCCCCAGCATTTT. It is translated as CASSLDRGYRPQHF.

This clone was observed once. The V call is TRBV30, the J call TRBJ1-2; D not resolved. With 1 base removed from V and 7 bases from J, the gap between germline ends came to 7 bases. The CDR3 length is 11 residues. Germline loops: CDR1 GTSNPN, CDR2 SVGIG (reference sequence). CDR3 residues: CAWSGGVGYTF. For the CDR3, the DNA is TGTGCCTGGAGTGGCGGGGTTGGCTACACCTTC.

This sequence joins TRBV29-1 and TRBJ2-7; no definite D call. Germline CDR1 is SQVTM and CDR2 is ANQGSEA. This CDR3 has 12 amino acids. V was clipped by 4 bases and J by 2 bases, with 9 bases between them. This chain's CDR3 is CSVGTVTYEQYF. The CDR3, as DNA: TGCAGCGTTGGTACGGTCACCTACGAGCAGTACTTC.

The rearrangement links TRBV27 to TRBJ1-1; D uncertain. The CDR3 totals 13 residues. CDR1 is MNHEY, CDR2 SMNVEV, per germline (reference sequence). V gave up 6 bases and J gave up 0 bases, with 8 bases separating them. CDR3 sequence: CASSGAMNTEAFF. As DNA, the CDR3 is TGTGCCAGCAGCGGAGCCATGAACACTGAAGCTTTCTTT.

The chain uses TRBV4-1 and TRBJ2-3; D is unclear. Trimming shortened V by 5 bases and J by 7 bases, and 7 bases separated the two germline ends. The length of the CDR3 is 11 residues. Germline CDR1 reads MGHRA; CDR2 reads YSYEKL. CDR3 loop: CASSSSYTQYF. In DNA, the CDR3 is TGCGCCAGCAGCTCTTCTTATACGCAGTATTTT.